This T cell receptor (beta chain) was captured by sequencing in a study of CD8 T cells in ankylosing spondylitis. Findings and caveats of the study: It was reported that disease-linked clones were significantly enriched in matched ankylosing spondylitis synovial fluid. Blood from ankylosing spondylitis patients appeared to carry a characteristic eight-variant TCR beta motif. In synovial fluid and blood from reactive arthritis, some motif variants were previously reported.

Library preparation for TCR beta used quantitative 5'-RACE with molecular barcodes. TCRdb ran MiXCR on the 5' RACE reads and lists one entry per CDR3 protein. The table records roughly 450,000 distinct CDR3 sequences, roughly 26% of them present only once. To note about this clonotype: Its target is not known.

The V end lost 2 bases, the J end lost 2 bases, and 15 bases lay between the germline ends. The length of the CDR3 is 17 residues. The V gene's germline CDR1 is SGHNT and CDR2 YENEEA. Sequenced sample: blood, either unsorted or a sorted T cell fraction (not recorded which). V gene TRBV11-3 combines with J gene TRBJ2-2; D is possibly TRBD2 (6 bases). This clonotype was obtained from a male donor with ankylosing spondylitis. The CDR3 sequence is CASSLRLGSLNTGELFF. CDR3 coding DNA: TGTGCCAGCAGCTTACGACTCGGGAGTTTAAACACCGGGGAGCTGTTTTTT.